This entry lists 10 T cell receptor beta chains sequenced from one sample in a study of T cell clones after liver transplantation. Measured with immunoSEQ multiplex PCR; TCRdb has only the in-frame clones, and not every one. Here the sample spans over 60,000 clones, about four fifths being singletons. This specimen was CD4+ T cells from blood, taken before liver transplant. These receptors were taken from a human donor who received a liver transplant.

The chain combines TRBV28 with TRBJ1-5, with TRBD1 identical over 9 bases. J lost 1 base, V lost 5 bases, and 6 bases had no gene match. The CDR3 covers 16 residues. Germline CDR1 MDHEN, CDR2 SYDVKM. CDR3: CASSNYDRGSNQPQHF. The CDR3 DNA reads TGTGCCAGCAGTAACTACGACAGGGGGAGCAATCAGCCCCAGCATTTT.

This chain connects TRBV10-3 to TRBJ1-1; D unclear. The CDR3 runs to 13 residues. The V and J ends lost 8 bases and 1 base respectively, with 11 bases between them. Germline V gene data show CDR1 as ENHRY and CDR2 as SYGVKD. The CDR3: CAIGRGSNTEAFF. The CDR3 DNA is TGTGCCATCGGGAGAGGATCGAACACTGAAGCTTTCTTT.

The chain combines TRBV5-1 with TRBJ2-3, with 9 bases matching TRBD2. Trimming cost V 0 bases and J 0 bases; bases outside gene matches: 14. CDR1 and CDR2 (germline): SGHRS, YFSETQ. The CDR3 covers 20 residues. CDR3 amino acids: CASSLVPGGRARTSTDTQYF. The CDR3 DNA is TGCGCCAGCAGCTTGGTCCCGGGCGGGAGGGCACGGACTAGCACAGATACGCAGTATTTT.

The chain carries TRBV2 and TRBJ2-7, with D maybe TRBD2 (5 bases). This CDR3 is built from 12 residues. Germline values: CDR1 SNHLY, CDR2 FYNNEI. Trimming shortened V by 5 bases and J by 6 bases, and 11 bases separated the two germline ends. The CDR3 coding sequence is TGTGCCAGCAGTTTCCTAGCCTCCGAGCAGTACTTC. Encoded protein: CASSFLASEQYF.

The rearrangement joins TRBV4-2 to TRBJ1-4; a possible D gene is TRBD1 (6 bases). The V and J ends lost 0 bases and 3 bases respectively, with 14 bases between them. Germline V gene sequence: CDR1 LGHNA, CDR2 YNFKEQ. This CDR3 is 17 amino acids long. This CDR3 reads CASSQDPGAGPNEKLFF. Here the CDR3 DNA reads TGTGCCAGCAGCCAAGATCCAGGGGCAGGCCCTAATGAAAAACTGTTTTTT.

This chain joins TRBV5-1 and TRBJ1-4, with D possibly matching TRBD1 (6 bases). This CDR3 spans 16 amino acids. Germline assignment: CDR1 SGHRS and CDR2 YFSETQ. Deletions cut 1 base from V and 6 bases from J, with 16 bases between. CDR3 protein: CASSLPATTGYEKLFF. CDR3 DNA: TGCGCCAGCAGCTTGCCCGCGACGACAGGATATGAAAAACTGTTTTTT.

CDR3 residues: CASSHLTNSNQPQHF. The CDR3 coding sequence is TGTGCCAGTAGTCACCTGACAAATAGCAATCAGCCCCAGCATTTT. The V call is TRBV19, the J call TRBJ1-5, with D unresolved. The germline CDR1 and CDR2 sequences are LNHDA and SQIVND (reference sequence). The CDR3 runs to 15 residues. V lost 5 bases and J lost 0, with 11 bases in between.

The chain is built from TRBV29-1 and TRBJ2-1; 10 bases are a match to TRBD2. Germline CDR1 SQVTM, CDR2 ANQGSEA. The ends lost 2 bases at V and 6 bases at J; junction bases unmatched: 13. This CDR3 is built from 17 residues. The CDR3 nucleotides are TGCAGCGTTGAAAAGGGGTCTAGCGGGGGAAGAGGCAATGAGCAGTTCTTC. Its translation is CSVEKGSSGGRGNEQFF.

V and J are TRBV7-9 and TRBJ1-5; D not certain. With 8 bases removed from V and 0 bases from J, the gap between germline ends came to 11 bases. The CDR3 has 14 residues. Germline CDR1 and CDR2: SEHNR and FQNEAQ (reference sequence). CDR3 residues: CASSVGYSNQPQHF. The CDR3 DNA is TGTGCCAGCTCAGTGGGGTATAGCAATCAGCCCCAGCATTTT. The whole variable domain, filled in from reference TRBV7-9 and TRBJ1-5, reads DTGVSQNPRHKITKRGQNVTFRCDPISEHNRLYWYRQTLGQGPEFLTYFQNEAQLEKSRLLSDRFSAERPKGSFSTLEIQRTEQGDSAMYLCASSVGYSNQPQHFGDGTRLSIL.

The chain couples TRBV7-2 to TRBJ1-1; 9 bases match TRBD1. Germline V gene lookup returns CDR1 SGHTA and CDR2 FQGNSA. This CDR3 has 15 amino acids. Trimming at V came to 1 base and at J to 4 bases, leaving 4 bases not matched to a gene. The CDR3 DNA is TGTGCCAGCAGCTTAGGCTCGACAGGGGGCACTGAAGCTTTCTTT. This encodes CASSLGSTGGTEAFF.